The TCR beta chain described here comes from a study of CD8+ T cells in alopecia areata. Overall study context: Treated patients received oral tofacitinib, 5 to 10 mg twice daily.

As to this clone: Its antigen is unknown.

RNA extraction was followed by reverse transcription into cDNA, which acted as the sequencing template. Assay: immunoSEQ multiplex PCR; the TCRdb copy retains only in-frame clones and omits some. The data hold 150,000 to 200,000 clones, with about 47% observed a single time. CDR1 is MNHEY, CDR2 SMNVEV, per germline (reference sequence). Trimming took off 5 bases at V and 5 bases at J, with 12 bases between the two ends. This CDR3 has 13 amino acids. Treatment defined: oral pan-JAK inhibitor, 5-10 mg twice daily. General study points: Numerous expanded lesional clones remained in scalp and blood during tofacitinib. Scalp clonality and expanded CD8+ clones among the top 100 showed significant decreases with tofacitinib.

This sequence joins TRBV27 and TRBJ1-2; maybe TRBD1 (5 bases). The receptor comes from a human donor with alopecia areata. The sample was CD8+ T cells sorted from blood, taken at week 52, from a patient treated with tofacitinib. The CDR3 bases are TGTGCCAGCAGTCCCTCGGGGGTGTATGGCTACACCTTC. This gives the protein CASSPSGVYGYTF.